Shown below are 12 T cell receptor beta chains from a single sample sequenced in a study of neurological immune-mediated disorders. TCRdb ran MiXCR on the 5' RACE reads and lists one entry per CDR3 protein. The repertoire consists of about 55,000 distinct CDR3 sequences, with roughly 4% occurring once and the leading ten covering roughly 1.7%. Sequencing was carried out using PBMCs. The receptors here all came from a man between 25 and 39 years old with multiple sclerosis.

Many counts were recorded for this clonotype. This rearrangement joins TRBV10-3 to TRBJ1-3, with TRBD1 matching 7 bases. The germline gives CDR1 ENHRY, CDR2 SYGVKD. The CDR3 covers 14 residues. V was pared by 5 bases and J by 4 bases, with 5 bases of the junction left unmatched. The CDR3 DNA is TGTGCCATCAGTCAACAGGGGATGGGAAACACCATATATTTT. Encoded protein: CAISQQGMGNTIYF.

This clonotype was counted at least ten times. The chain joins TRBV29-1 to TRBJ2-3, with D maybe TRBD1 (5 bases). Looked up from germline, CDR1 is SQVTM and CDR2 is ANQGSEA. Trimming removed 5 bases from V and 6 bases from J, with 15 bases in between. This CDR3 region has 13 residues. Here the CDR3 DNA reads TGCAGCGTTAACCGACAGCCTACGGATACGCAGTATTTT. Protein product: CSVNRQPTDTQYF.

This clonotype was observed many times. The V and J genes are TRBV7-8 and TRBJ1-5; unclear D gene. Germline CDR1 reads SGHVS; CDR2 reads FQNEAQ. The CDR3 sequence is 14 residues long. The V and J ends lost 1 base and 7 bases respectively, with 11 bases between them. DNA of the CDR3: TGTGCCAGCAGCTTAGTCCCCGGGGAACAGCCCCAGCATTTT. This codes for CASSLVPGEQPQHF.

This clonotype was picked up many times. This chain joins TRBV7-2 and TRBJ2-1; D is undetermined. CDR3 length: 13 residues. Trimming left V 3 bases short and J 4 bases short, with 7 bases between. Germline V gene data show CDR1 as SGHTA and CDR2 as FQGNSA. Written as DNA, the CDR3 is TGTGCCAGCAGCTTCCTAATATACAATGAGCAGTTCTTC. It translates to CASSFLIYNEQFF.

This clonotype has ten or more counts. The chain links TRBV14 to TRBJ2-7; maybe TRBD2 (6 bases). Between the trimmed V and J ends, which lost 6 bases and 3 bases, there was a span of 15 bases. CDR3 length equals 14 residues. Germline V gene lookup returns CDR1 SGHDN and CDR2 FVKESK. Here the CDR3 reads CASSRGGWVYEQYF. The CDR3 DNA sequence: TGTGCCAGCAGTAGGGGAGGTTGGGTCTACGAGCAGTACTTC.

This clonotype was observed many times. The genes are TRBV27 and TRBJ2-1; tentative D call: TRBD1 (6 bases). Germline values: CDR1 MNHEY, CDR2 SMNVEV (reference sequence). This CDR3 spans 17 amino acids. Trimming removed 4 bases at V and 3 bases at J, with 19 bases between. The CDR3 region is CASSSIQTGTLYNEQFF. The CDR3 DNA reads as TGTGCCAGCAGTTCAATCCAGACAGGAACCCTCTACAATGAGCAGTTCTTC.

V is TRBV11-3 and J is TRBJ2-3; D is uncertain. V shed 4 bases and J shed 2 bases, with 7 bases lying between them. Germline CDR1 and CDR2: SGHNT and YENEEA. CDR3 length: 13 residues. CDR3 protein: CASSSRLTDTQYF. CDR3 nucleotide sequence: TGTGCCAGCAGCTCCCGACTCACAGATACGCAGTATTTT.

This clonotype was found many times. The genes are TRBV5-1 and TRBJ2-2; 8 nucleotides line up with TRBD1. From germline, CDR1 is SGHRS and CDR2 YFSETQ. This CDR3 spans 15 amino acids. The V segment lost 4 bases and the J segment 2 bases; nucleotides outside the gene matches: 4. CDR3 sequence (DNA): TGCGCCAGCAGCCAGACAGGGGTTAACACCGGGGAGCTGTTTTTT. It codes for CASSQTGVNTGELFF. The whole variable domain, remainder taken from reference TRBV5-1 and TRBJ2-2, is KAGVTQTPRYLIKTRGQQVTLSCSPISGHRSVSWYQQTPGQGLQFLFEYFSETQRNKGNFPGRFSGRQFSNSRSEMNVSTLELGDSALYLCASSQTGVNTGELFFGEGSRLTVL.

Many counts were recorded for this clonotype. The rearrangement joins TRBV29-1 to TRBJ1-1, with D perhaps matching TRBD1 (6 bases). The CDR3 consists of 11 residues. V lost 7 bases to trimming and J lost 10 bases, with 16 bases between them. The germline V gene encodes CDR1 SQVTM and CDR2 ANQGSEA. The chain's CDR3 is CSASQQGLAFF. The CDR3 DNA follows: TGCAGCGCCTCCCAACAGGGTCTAGCTTTCTTT.

The gene calls are TRBV6-1 and TRBJ2-1, with 9 bases aligning to TRBD2. The CDR3 has 13 residues. With 7 bases clipped from V and 9 bases from J, the junction kept 7 bases outside the gene matches. Per the germline V gene, CDR1 is MNHNS and CDR2 is SASEGT. CDR3 sequence reads: CASKRGEVTEQFF. The CDR3, as DNA: TGTGCCAGCAAGCGGGGGGAAGTTACTGAGCAGTTCTTC.

There are many counts of this clonotype. J is TRBJ1-1 and V is TRBV7-8; D gene uncertain. This CDR3 spans 17 amino acids. Germline CDR1 is SGHVS and CDR2 is FQNEAQ. Deletions cut 5 bases from V and 5 bases from J, with 24 bases between. DNA for the CDR3: TGTGCCAGCAGCAAAAAACCGGACGCAAGACAAAGTACTGAAGCTTTCTTT. It encodes CASSKKPDARQSTEAFF.

This clonotype was seen at least ten times. This chain connects TRBV13 to TRBJ2-7; 7 nucleotides line up with TRBD1. CDR3 length: 15 amino acids. The V and J ends lost 0 bases and 6 bases, in that order; junction bases with no gene match: 8. Germline V lookup: CDR1 PRHDT, CDR2 FYEKMQ (reference sequence). The CDR3 DNA reads as TGTGCCAGCAGCTTAGGAACCGGGACAGTCGTCGAGCAGTACTTC. Translating gives CASSLGTGTVVEQYF.